What follows are 6 T cell receptor beta chains derived from one specimen sequenced in a study of CD8+ T cells in alopecia areata. As the sequencing template, cDNA was produced by extracting RNA and reverse transcribing it. Clones were sequenced by immunoSEQ multiplex PCR, and TCRdb holds only the in-frame ones, with some missing. The sample carries 250,000 to 350,000 clones, around 64% recorded once. Indicated treatment: oral pan-JAK inhibitor, 5-10 mg twice daily. The source material was CD4+ T cells sorted from blood, sampled around week 52, from a patient treated with tofacitinib. All receptors derive from a human donor with alopecia areata.

The chain's CDR3 is CASSEENQETQYF. The CDR3 region has the DNA TGTGCCAGCAGTGAAGAGAACCAAGAGACCCAGTACTTC. V gene TRBV6-1 combines with J gene TRBJ2-5; D call uncertain. The CDR3 extends over 13 amino acids. The germline V gene has CDR1 MNHNS and CDR2 SASEGT. V shed 1 base and J shed 0 bases, with 3 bases lying between them.

The chain uses TRBV7-2 and TRBJ2-1, with 9 bases lining up with TRBD2. CDR3 size: 16 residues. Germline CDR1 and CDR2: SGHTA and FQGNSA. J was trimmed by 0 bases and V by 5 bases; bases with no gene match: 5. The chain's CDR3 is CASSLSGGSSYNEQFF. CDR3 bases: TGTGCCAGCAGCCTTAGCGGGGGAAGCTCCTACAATGAGCAGTTCTTC.

The sample holds one count of this clone. The chain is built from TRBV27 and TRBJ2-3; either TRBD1 or TRBD2 may fit D (6 bases each). The CDR3 consists of 15 residues. The V and J ends lost 1 base and 4 bases respectively, with 12 bases between them. CDR1 is MNHEY and CDR2 is SMNVEV in the germline V gene (reference sequence). CDR3: CASSLYARGADTQYF. CDR3 in DNA: TGTGCCAGCAGTTTATACGCTAGGGGGGCAGATACGCAGTATTTT.

Regarding this clone: This specimen includes other DNA sequences encoding the same CDR3. The chain uses TRBV29-1 and TRBJ2-5; TRBD1 might be the D (5 bases). V lost 6 bases and J lost 4, with 12 bases in between. Germline lookup yields CDR1 SQVTM and CDR2 ANQGSEA. This CDR3 has 12 residues. This chain's CDR3 is CSVGRGGETQYF. As DNA, the CDR3 is TGCAGCGTCGGTAGGGGCGGAGAGACCCAGTACTTC.

The chain recombines TRBV30 with TRBJ2-7; 8 bases map to TRBD1. Germline V gives CDR1 GTSNPN, CDR2 SVGIG (reference sequence). J gave up 2 bases and V 3 bases, and 3 bases lay outside the gene matches. This CDR3 is built from 13 residues. The CDR3 DNA is TGTGCCTGGAGGGGGGACAGGCCCTACGAGCAGTACTTC. Translated: CAWRGDRPYEQYF.

This clone has just one count. The rearrangement links TRBV4-1 to TRBJ2-7, with D tentatively TRBD2 (5 bases). V was pared by 4 bases and J by 5 bases, with 15 bases between. This CDR3 spans 14 amino acids. Germline assignment: CDR1 MGHRA and CDR2 YSYEKL. CDR3 amino acids: CASSPAGLVDEQYF. CDR3 coding DNA: TGCGCCAGCAGCCCCGCGGGCCTTGTGGACGAGCAGTACTTC.